Below are 12 T cell receptor beta chains sequenced from a single sample in a study of blood T cell repertoires in COVID-19. Sequencing was performed with immunoSEQ multiplex PCR; in TCRdb, only in-frame clones are kept and a portion is missing. The sample gives hundreds of thousands of clones, 85% of which show up once; 2.5% is in the top ten. The sample taken for sequencing was PBMCs or T cells enriched from blood (not recorded which). The receptors shown here come from a woman in her 50s who had recovered from COVID-19.

This rearrangement joins TRBV30 to TRBJ1-2, with TRBD1 as a possible D gene (6 bases). The CDR3 length is 11 residues. Germline assignment: CDR1 GTSNPN and CDR2 SVGIG (reference sequence). Trimming shortened V by 5 bases and J by 6 bases, and 10 bases separated the two germline ends. Here the CDR3 DNA reads TGTGCCTGGGTTCAGGGGCATGGCTACACCTTC. Residues: CAWVQGHGYTF.

The chain couples TRBV3-1 (or the pseudogene TRBV3-2) to TRBJ1-1, with unresolved D. The CDR3 sequence is 15 residues long. Trimming left V 0 bases short and J 6 bases short, with 14 bases between. Per germline, CDR1 LGHDT and CDR2 YNNKEL (reference sequence). The CDR3 is CASSQDHGINAEAFF. In DNA, the CDR3 is TGTGCCAGCAGCCAAGATCATGGCATCAACGCTGAAGCTTTCTTT.

The rearrangement links TRBV6-5 to TRBJ1-3, with unresolved D. In germline, CDR1 is MNHEY, CDR2 SVGAGI. The V end lost 2 bases, the J end lost 0 bases, and 5 bases lay between the germline ends. The CDR3 length is 14 residues. The CDR3 loop is CASSYEASGNTIYF. For the CDR3, the DNA is TGTGCCAGCAGTTACGAGGCCTCTGGAAACACCATATATTTT.

V gene TRBV7-9 combines with J gene TRBJ2-7, with TRBD2 matching 14 bases. Trimming removed 3 bases from V and 6 bases from J; junction bases left unmatched: 7. Looked up from germline, CDR1 is SEHNR and CDR2 is FQNEAQ (reference sequence). CDR3 length: 16 residues. The CDR3 DNA reads TGTGCCAGCAGCTTTGCCGGGACTAGCGGGAGCACCGAGCAGTACTTC. It encodes CASSFAGTSGSTEQYF.

V usage is TRBV27 and J usage is TRBJ2-3; TRBD2 matches 9 bases. The CDR3 is made up of 13 amino acids. Germline assignment: CDR1 MNHEY and CDR2 SMNVEV (reference sequence). With V trimmed by 7 bases and J by 7 bases, 6 bases remained unmatched. For the CDR3, the DNA is TGTGCCAGCAAGGCGGGGGGGCCGAATACGCAGTATTTT. It codes for CASKAGGPNTQYF.

J is TRBJ1-3 and V is TRBV13; possibly TRBD1 for D (6 bases). V was pared by 9 bases and J by 2 bases, with 14 bases between. This CDR3 region has 14 residues. Germline-derived CDR1 and CDR2 are PRHDT and FYEKMQ (reference sequence). CDR3 sequence reads: CASSNWGPGNTIYF. CDR3 nucleotides: TGTGCCAGTAGTAACTGGGGGCCTGGAAACACCATATATTTT.

V usage is TRBV5-1 and J usage is TRBJ1-1; 8 bases are a match to TRBD1. V was clipped by 0 bases and J by 7 bases; unmatched bases: 11. This CDR3 is 16 amino acids long. The germline V gene has CDR1 SGHRS and CDR2 YFSETQ. In nucleotides, the CDR3 is TGCGCCAGCAGCTTGGTCTCGGGGACAGGCAACTATGAAGCTTTCTTT. Its protein product is CASSLVSGTGNYEAFF.

In this sample, this clone turned up once. The chain links TRBV19 to TRBJ2-7; D remains unclear. Per germline, CDR1 LNHDA and CDR2 SQIVND (reference sequence). This CDR3 is built from 13 residues. Trimming cost V 7 bases and J 0 bases, with 10 bases left between them. CDR3 bases: TGTGCCAGTAAGGCAGGCAGCTCCTACGAGCAGTACTTC. It specifies CASKAGSSYEQYF.

J is TRBJ2-5 and V is TRBV5-4; TRBD2 might be the D (7 bases). This CDR3 has 19 amino acids. Trimming removed 3 bases at V and 5 bases at J, with 29 bases between. The germline CDR1 and CDR2 sequences are SGHNT and YYREEE (reference sequence). This CDR3 is CASSSRLGGRATLRETQYF. CDR3 nucleotide sequence: TGTGCCAGCAGCTCCCGATTAGGGGGGAGGGCCACCCTCAGGGAGACCCAGTACTTC.

The chain joins TRBV10-2 to TRBJ2-5, with no clear D. Germline CDR1 WSHSY, CDR2 SAAADI. The CDR3 length is 12 residues. V lost 5 bases and J 0 bases, leaving 4 bases between the germline ends. The CDR3 DNA reads as TGCGCCAGCAGTCGGGACCAAGAGACCCAGTACTTC. Amino acid sequence: CASSRDQETQYF.

The chain employs TRBV6-5 and TRBJ1-2; D might be TRBD1 (6 bases). This CDR3 contains 13 residues. V was shortened by 2 bases and J by 4 bases, with 8 bases between the two germline ends. Germline V gene lookup returns CDR1 MNHEY and CDR2 SVGAGI. CDR3 residues: CASSYQTGYGYTF. Written as DNA, the CDR3 is TGTGCCAGCAGTTACCAGACAGGCTATGGCTACACCTTC.

V is TRBV5-1 and J is TRBJ2-2; TRBD1 agrees at 10 bases. CDR3 length: 17 residues. V lost 0 bases, J lost 4 bases, and 6 bases stayed unmatched. CDR1 SGHRS and CDR2 YFSETQ come from the germline V gene. The CDR3 region has the DNA TGCGCCAGCAGCTTGGGCGGCGGGACAGGGGCCACCGGGGAGCTGTTTTTT. It codes for CASSLGGGTGATGELFF.